This entry lists 9 T cell receptor beta chains sequenced from one sample in a study of cytomegalovirus exposure and HLA in healthy donors. With 60 Vbeta and 13 Jbeta primers, the PCR was carried out. Using immunoSEQ multiplex PCR, the repertoire was profiled, and TCRdb retains in-frame clones only, with some absent. The sample records some 150,000 clones, around 79% being singletons. Sequenced material: PBMCs. The receptors stem from a man aged 35 to 55 in good health and CMV-seronegative.

The chain employs TRBV5-4 and TRBJ2-4; possible D gene TRBD2, 7 bases. The length of the CDR3 is 17 residues. Germline assignment: CDR1 SGHNT and CDR2 YYREEE (reference sequence). Trimming shortened V by 1 base and J by 1 base, and 15 bases separated the two germline ends. CDR3 nucleotide sequence: TGTGCCAGCAGCTTGCTGGGGGGGCGCAGGGCCAAAAACATTCAGTACTTC. Its protein product is CASSLLGGRRAKNIQYF.

The genes are TRBV5-4 and TRBJ1-1; D remains unclear. V lost 4 bases and J 0 bases, leaving 10 bases between the germline ends. Germline CDR1 SGHNT, CDR2 YYREEE (reference sequence). The CDR3 sequence is 14 residues long. The CDR3 is CASSPGGVNTEAFF. The CDR3 nucleotides are TGTGCCAGCAGCCCGGGAGGCGTGAACACTGAAGCTTTCTTT.

This chain connects TRBV7-9 to TRBJ2-1; possible D gene TRBD2, 6 bases. The length of the CDR3 is 13 residues. Trimming left V 5 bases short and J 5 bases short, with 10 bases between. Germline CDR1 reads SEHNR; CDR2 reads FQNEAQ (reference sequence). The CDR3 coding sequence is TGTGCCAGCAGCATTAGCGGCAACAATGAGCAGTTCTTC. It is translated as CASSISGNNEQFF.

This chain connects TRBV6-1 to TRBJ1-1, with TRBD1 as a possible D gene (5 bases). The germline V gene encodes CDR1 MNHNS and CDR2 SASEGT. Between the trimmed V and J ends, which lost 3 bases and 1 base, there was a span of 9 bases. The CDR3 sequence is 14 residues long. CDR3 coding DNA: TGTGCCAGCAGTGAGGCGACAGCGAACACTGAAGCTTTCTTT. Its translation is CASSEATANTEAFF.

This sequence joins TRBV28 and TRBJ2-7; TRBD2 matches at 7 bases. The V and J ends lost 5 bases and 7 bases, in that order; junction bases with no gene match: 8. Germline V gene sequence: CDR1 MDHEN, CDR2 SYDVKM. The CDR3 loop spans 13 amino acids. In DNA, the CDR3 is TGTGCCAGCAGTAGTCTAGCGGTGATAGAGCAGTACTTC. Its translation: CASSSLAVIEQYF.

This chain connects TRBV27 to TRBJ1-1; 8 nucleotides match TRBD1. The CDR3 spans 14 residues. J lost 11 bases, V lost 7 bases, and 15 bases had no gene match. The germline gives CDR1 MNHEY, CDR2 SMNVEV (reference sequence). The CDR3 DNA reads as TGTGCCAGCACCTGGACAGGGCGCGCCGGGCGGGCTTTCTTT. This translates into CASTWTGRAGRAFF.

The V call is TRBV7-2, the J call TRBJ2-5; 7 bases align to TRBD2. Unmatched junction bases numbered 6, after V lost 3 bases and J lost 5 bases. CDR1 is SGHTA, CDR2 FQGNSA, per germline. The CDR3 sequence is 14 residues long. The CDR3 DNA reads TGTGCCAGCAGCTTGGGCGGGAGTGGGGAGACCCAGTACTTC. Amino acid sequence: CASSLGGSGETQYF.

V gene TRBV6-1 combines with J gene TRBJ2-1; TRBD1 matches 9 bases. The J segment lost 4 bases and the V segment lost 4 bases, leaving 5 bases of the junction unmatched. This CDR3 spans 15 amino acids. Germline V lookup: CDR1 MNHNS, CDR2 SASEGT. The CDR3 region is CASSVQGAGYNEQFF. Written as DNA, the CDR3 is TGTGCCAGCAGTGTACAGGGGGCTGGTTACAATGAGCAGTTCTTC.

J is TRBJ2-7 and V is TRBV27; weak D call: TRBD1 (5 bases). V lost 8 bases, J lost 6 bases, and 20 bases lay in between. The germline V gene has CDR1 MNHEY and CDR2 SMNVEV (reference sequence). CDR3 length: 14 residues. The CDR3 region has the DNA TGTGCCAGCGGCACTCTAACAGGATTTGGCGAGCAGTACTTC. Encoded protein: CASGTLTGFGEQYF.